The 10 T cell receptor beta chains below all came from one sample that was sequenced in a study of monozygotic twins with inflammatory bowel disease. TCRdb re-called the 5' RACE reads, yielding one record per CDR3 amino acid sequence without DNA. This sample's table has a few hundred thousand distinct CDR3 sequences. Material for sequencing was blood. These TCRs come from a human donor with ulcerative colitis or Crohn's disease, or a healthy co-twin of an affected twin (not recorded which).

The chain is built from TRBV5-1 and TRBJ1-1; TCRdb picks TRBD1, but there is no DNA to check that call. Germline V gives CDR1 SGHRS, CDR2 YFSETQ. The CDR3 contains 14 residues. This CDR3 is CASSLAGRSTEAFF.

V gene TRBV11-2 combines with J gene TRBJ2-3; the D gene TCRdb calls, TRBD2, cannot be checked with no DNA. The CDR3 is made up of 14 amino acids. Germline lookup yields CDR1 SGHAT and CDR2 FQNNGV. CDR3 sequence: CASSLEGALGTQYF.

The chain couples TRBV5-8 to TRBJ1-1. CDR1 and CDR2 (germline): SGHTS, YDEGEE. The CDR3 runs to 13 residues. CDR3: CASSFGHGDGAFF. The variable domain in full, completed from reference TRBV5-8 and TRBJ1-1, reads EAGVTQSPTHLIKTRGQQATLRCSPISGHTSVYWYQQALGLGLQFLLWYDEGEERNRGNFPPRFSGRQFPNYSSELNVNALELEDSALYLCASSFGHGDGAFFGQGTRLTVV.

The chain recombines TRBV3-1 with TRBJ2-5; TCRdb designates TRBD2, a call that cannot be tested without DNA. The CDR3 extends over 15 amino acids. Germline V gene sequence: CDR1 LGHDT, CDR2 YNNKEL (reference sequence). This CDR3 is CASSPQVAGRETQYF.

The rearrangement links TRBV12-3 or TRBV12-4 to TRBJ1-3; TCRdb designates TRBD1, a call that cannot be tested without DNA. This CDR3 has 13 residues. CDR3 in amino acids: CASSLDRADTIYF.

This rearrangement joins TRBV7-9 to TRBJ2-2; TCRdb's D call of TRBD2 is untestable without DNA. CDR3 length: 17 amino acids. Germline-derived CDR1 and CDR2 are SEHNR and FQNEAQ (reference sequence). CDR3 protein: CASSLVPRLKNTGELFF.

This chain links TRBV5-1 with TRBJ1-1; TCRdb lists TRBD1, though no DNA is available to test this call. The CDR3 has 15 amino acids. The germline V gene has CDR1 SGHRS and CDR2 YFSETQ. The CDR3 loop is CASSSPGTGVTEAFF.

The chain uses TRBV2 and TRBJ1-4; TCRdb lists TRBD1, though no DNA is available to test this call. From germline, CDR1 is SNHLY and CDR2 FYNNEI. This CDR3 has 13 residues. The CDR3 protein is CANQRQSNEKLFF. Together with reference TRBV2 and TRBJ1-4, the CDR3 gives the full variable domain: EPEVTQTPSHQVTQMGQEVILRCVPISNHLYFYWYRQILGQKVEFLVSFYNNEISEKSEIFDDQFSVERPDGSNFTLKIRSTKLEDSAMYFCANQRQSNEKLFFGSGTQLSVL.

The genes are TRBV5-1 and TRBJ1-4; TCRdb names TRBD1, which stays unverified in the absence of DNA. There are 16 residues in the CDR3. Germline V gene data show CDR1 as SGHRS and CDR2 as YFSETQ. CDR3 sequence reads: CASRQTGHATNEKLFF.

The J gene is TRBJ1-2, the V gene TRBV5-1; TCRdb designates TRBD1, a call that cannot be tested without DNA. CDR1 and CDR2 from the germline V gene are SGHRS and YFSETQ. CDR3 length: 13 amino acids. The CDR3 reads CASNPDIGYGYTF.